Listed here are 3 T cell receptor beta chains from one sample, sequenced in a study of control samples from healthy donors and cancer patients. Clones were read by immunoSEQ multiplex PCR, and TCRdb kept only the in-frame ones, dropping some. The profile covers under 110,000 clones, with around nine tenths appearing a single time and approximately 8.4% taken by the ten largest. Sequenced sample: blood. These receptors were taken from a man aged 30-40 years in good health.

The V and J genes are TRBV14 and TRBJ2-7; D is undetermined. This CDR3 is built from 12 residues. Trimming removed 4 bases from V and 3 bases from J, with 7 bases in between. Germline CDR1 reads SGHDN; CDR2 reads FVKESK. CDR3 nucleotides: TGTGCCAGCAGCCCAGCCAACTACGAGCAGTACTTC. Its protein product is CASSPANYEQYF.

The count of this clone is one. The V gene is TRBV5-1, the J gene TRBJ1-1; 10 nucleotides match TRBD1. V shed 2 bases, J shed 4 bases, and the junction held 5 bases outside the gene matches. Germline V lookup: CDR1 SGHRS, CDR2 YFSETQ. The CDR3 runs 15 residues. The CDR3 bases are TGCGCCAGCAGCTTTCAGGGACAGGGGTCCACTGAAGCTTTCTTT. It translates to CASSFQGQGSTEAFF. Full variable domain (missing parts from reference TRBV5-1 and TRBJ1-1): KAGVTQTPRYLIKTRGQQVTLSCSPISGHRSVSWYQQTPGQGLQFLFEYFSETQRNKGNFPGRFSGRQFSNSRSEMNVSTLELGDSALYLCASSFQGQGSTEAFFGQGTRLTVV.

This clone has a single count. This chain connects TRBV7-9 to TRBJ1-6, with TRBD1 as a possible D gene (6 bases). The V gene lost 5 bases and the J gene lost 7 bases, with 12 bases spanning the gap. Germline-derived CDR1 and CDR2 are SEHNR and FQNEAQ (reference sequence). The length of the CDR3 is 14 residues. CDR3 region: CASSPGQDNSPLHF. The CDR3 nucleotides are TGTGCCAGCAGCCCGGGACAAGACAATTCACCCCTCCACTTT.